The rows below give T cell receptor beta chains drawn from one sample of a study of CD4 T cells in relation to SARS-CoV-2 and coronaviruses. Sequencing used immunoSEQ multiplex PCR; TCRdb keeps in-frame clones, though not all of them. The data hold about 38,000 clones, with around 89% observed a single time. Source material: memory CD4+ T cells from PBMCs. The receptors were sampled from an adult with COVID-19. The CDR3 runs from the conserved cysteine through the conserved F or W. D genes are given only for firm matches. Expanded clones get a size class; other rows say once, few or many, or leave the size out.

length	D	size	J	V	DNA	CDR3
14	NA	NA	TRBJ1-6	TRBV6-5	TGTGCCAGCAGAGGTAGCTCCTATAATTCACCCCTCCACTTT	CASRGSSYNSPLHF
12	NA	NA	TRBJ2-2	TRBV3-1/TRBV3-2	TGTGCCAGCAGCCTGGGGACCGGGGAGCTGTTTTTT	CASSLGTGELFF
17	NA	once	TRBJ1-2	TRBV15	TGTGCCACCAGCGGTTCTAGGTCCCGGACCTCTGGGAGTGGCTACACCTTC	CATSGSRSRTSGSGYTF
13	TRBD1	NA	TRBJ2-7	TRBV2	TGTGCCAGCTCGGGACAGAAGAACTACGAGCAGTACTTC	CASSGQKNYEQYF
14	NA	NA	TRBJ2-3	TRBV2	TGTGCCAGCAGTGACAAAGTGAGCACAGATACGCAGTATTTT	CASSDKVSTDTQYF
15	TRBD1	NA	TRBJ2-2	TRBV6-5	TGTGCCAGCATTCCAGACAGGGGAGCCACCGGGGAGCTGTTTTTT	CASIPDRGATGELFF
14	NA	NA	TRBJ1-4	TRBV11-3	TGTGCCAGCAGCTTGGGAGGCACGGGGGAAAAACTGTTTTTT	CASSLGGTGEKLFF
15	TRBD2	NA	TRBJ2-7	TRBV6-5	TGTGCCAGCAGAAAAGCGGGGGGGAGCTCCTACGAGCAGTACTTC	CASRKAGGSSYEQYF
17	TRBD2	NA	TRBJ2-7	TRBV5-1	TGCGCCAGCAGCCCCGGGACCGGGACTAGCGGGTCCTACGAGCAGTACTTC	CASSPGTGTSGSYEQYF
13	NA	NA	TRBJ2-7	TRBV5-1	TGCGCCAGCCGTACCGGCGGGGGCGACGAGCAGTACTTC	CASRTGGGDEQYF
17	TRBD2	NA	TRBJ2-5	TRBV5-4	TGTGCCAGCAGCCGAGTACCCGGCAGCGGGGGGGCAGGGACCCAGTACTTC	CASSRVPGSGGAGTQYF
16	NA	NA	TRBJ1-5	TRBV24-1	TGTGCCACCAGTGATATTTCGGACGGGGATTATCAGCCCCAGCATTTT	CATSDISDGDYQPQHF
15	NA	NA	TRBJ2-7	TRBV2	TGTGCCAGCAGTGAAGGGTTAGGGCAAATCTACGAGCAGTACTTC	CASSEGLGQIYEQYF
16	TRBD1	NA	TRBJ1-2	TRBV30	TGTGCCTGGAGTCTCCGGACAGGCCGGGGCGACTATGGCTACACCTTC	CAWSLRTGRGDYGYTF
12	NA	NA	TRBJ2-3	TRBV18	TGTGCCAGCTCACCAACGGAGGTAACGCAGTATTTT	CASSPTEVTQYF
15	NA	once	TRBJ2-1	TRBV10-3	TGTGCCATCAGTGTTAAAGAGGGGGTCCACAATGAGCAGTTCTTC	CAISVKEGVHNEQFF
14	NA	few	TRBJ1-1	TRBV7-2	TGTGCCAGCAGCATAACCTATTTTACCCCTGAAGCTTTCTTT	CASSITYFTPEAFF
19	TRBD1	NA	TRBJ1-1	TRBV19	TGTGCCAGTACCGTTCGATGGGTGGTCGGCAGGGGGGATGACACTGAAGCTTTCTTT	CASTVRWVVGRGDDTEAFF
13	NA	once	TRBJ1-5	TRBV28	TGTGCCAGCAGCTCCGGGGTCTTCACGGCCCAGCATTTT	CASSSGVFTAQHF
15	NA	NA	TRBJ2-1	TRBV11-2	TGTGCCAGCAGCTTAGTATGGGGCGCGAGGGATGAGCAGTTCTTC	CASSLVWGARDEQFF
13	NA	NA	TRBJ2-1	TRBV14	TGTGCCAGCAGCCCCATAGACGGGAATGAGCAGTTCTTC	CASSPIDGNEQFF
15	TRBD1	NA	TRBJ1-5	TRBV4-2	TGTGCCAGCAGCCAAACGACAGGGGAAAATCAGCCCCAGCATTTT	CASSQTTGENQPQHF
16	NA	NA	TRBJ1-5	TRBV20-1	TGCAGTGCTAGTTTATCAGGGACGGGGATCAATCAGCCCCAGCATTTT	CSASLSGTGINQPQHF
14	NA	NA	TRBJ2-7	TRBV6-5	TGTGCCAGCAGTCGGACATCCCCGCGATACGAGCAGTACTTC	CASSRTSPRYEQYF
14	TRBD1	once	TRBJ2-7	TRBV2	TGTGCCAGCAGTGACCGCCAGGGGGTATACGAGCAGTACTTC	CASSDRQGVYEQYF
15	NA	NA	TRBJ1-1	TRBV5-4	TGTGCCAGCAGCTTGGAGGGCGCGGTTGATACTGAAGCTTTCTTT	CASSLEGAVDTEAFF
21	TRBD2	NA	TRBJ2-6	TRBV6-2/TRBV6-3	TGTGCCAGCAGTTACACACCGGGACTAGCGGGGGGGCCGTACGGGGCCAACGTCCTGACTTTC	CASSYTPGLAGGPYGANVLTF
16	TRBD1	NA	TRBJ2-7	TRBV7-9	TGTGCCAGCAGCTTGTTGGGACAGGGGATAGGGTACGAGCAGTACTTC	CASSLLGQGIGYEQYF
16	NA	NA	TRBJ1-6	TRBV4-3	TGCGCCAGCAGCCAAGACACTGGGGTCTTGGGGTCACCCCTCCACTTT	CASSQDTGVLGSPLHF
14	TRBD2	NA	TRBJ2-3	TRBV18	TGTGCCAGCTCAGGGACTAGCGGCACAGATACGCAGTATTTT	CASSGTSGTDTQYF
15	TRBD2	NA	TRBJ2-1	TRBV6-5	TGTGCCAGCAGAGCACAGCGGGGTTCCTACAATGAGCAGTTCTTC	CASRAQRGSYNEQFF
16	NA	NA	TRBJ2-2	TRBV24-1	TGTGCCACCAGCCCCAGGGGGGGGGCGAACACCGGGGAGCTGTTTTTT	CATSPRGGANTGELFF
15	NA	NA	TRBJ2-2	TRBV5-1	TGCGCCAGCAGCTGGGGAAGGGGAGACACCGGGGAGCTGTTTTTT	CASSWGRGDTGELFF
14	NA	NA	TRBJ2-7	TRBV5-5	TGTGCCAGCAGCTTGGCCGACCCCTTGTATGAGCAGTACTTC	CASSLADPLYEQYF
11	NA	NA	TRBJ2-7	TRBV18	TGTGCCAGCTCAGGTCTGGACGAGCAGTACTTC	CASSGLDEQYF
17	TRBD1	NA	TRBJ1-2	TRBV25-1	TGTGCCAGCAGTCCCTCCAGGGGAGAGGACAGGTTGGATGGCTACACCTTC	CASSPSRGEDRLDGYTF
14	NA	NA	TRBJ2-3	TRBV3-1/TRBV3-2	TGTGCCAGCAGCCAATTCAGGGGCACAGATACGCAGTATTTT	CASSQFRGTDTQYF
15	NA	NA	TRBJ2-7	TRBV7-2	TGTGCCAGCAGCTCCCGCAGGGAATACTCCTACGAGCAGTACTTC	CASSSRREYSYEQYF
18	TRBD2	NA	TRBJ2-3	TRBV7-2	TGTGCCAGCAGCCTGGGACTAGCGGGGGGCTTTAGCACAGATACGCAGTATTTT	CASSLGLAGGFSTDTQYF
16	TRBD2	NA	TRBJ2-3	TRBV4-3	TGCGCCAGCAGCCAAATAGCGGGGGCGCGCACAGATACGCAGTATTTT	CASSQIAGARTDTQYF
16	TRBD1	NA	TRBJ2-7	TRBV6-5	TGTGCCAGCAGTTACTCGCAGGACAGGCTTTTCTACGAGCAGTACTTC	CASSYSQDRLFYEQYF
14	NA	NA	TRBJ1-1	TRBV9	TGTGCCAGCAGCGTGGTGACAGGGAACACTGAAGCTTTCTTT	CASSVVTGNTEAFF
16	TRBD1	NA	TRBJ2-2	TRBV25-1	TGTGCCAGCAGTGGGGGACAGGGGGCTAACACCGGGGAGCTGTTTTTT	CASSGGQGANTGELFF
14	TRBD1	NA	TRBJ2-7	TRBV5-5	TGTGCCAGCAGCTTGGCGGGACAGGCGTGGGAGCAGTACTTC	CASSLAGQAWEQYF
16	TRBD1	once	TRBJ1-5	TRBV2	TGTGCCAGCAGTGAGAGGACAGGGTGGGGCAATCAGCCCCAGCATTTT	CASSERTGWGNQPQHF
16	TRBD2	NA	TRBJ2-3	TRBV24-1	TGTGCCACCAGTGGGTGGCGGGGGGACACTGGGGATACGCAGTATTTT	CATSGWRGDTGDTQYF
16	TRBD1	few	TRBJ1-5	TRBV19	TGTGCCAGTAGTATTTCCCAGGGGGCGCCCCGGCAGCCCCAGCATTTT	CASSISQGAPRQPQHF
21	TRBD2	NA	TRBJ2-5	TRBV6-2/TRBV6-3	TGTGCCAGCAGTTACTCCCGGGGGACTAGCGGGGCTATTGGTCGAGGAGAGACCCAGTACTTC	CASSYSRGTSGAIGRGETQYF
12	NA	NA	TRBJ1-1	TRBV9	TGTGCCAGCAGCCTCCAGGGAACTGAAGCTTTCTTT	CASSLQGTEAFF
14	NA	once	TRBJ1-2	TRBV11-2	TGTGCCAGCAAAACCTCCGGGAGGGACCATGGCTACACCTTC	CASKTSGRDHGYTF
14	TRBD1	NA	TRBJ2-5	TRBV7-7	TGTGCTAGCAGCAAGACAGGGACCCAAGAGACCCAGTACTTC	CASSKTGTQETQYF
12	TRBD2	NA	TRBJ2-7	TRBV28	TGTGCCAGCGGGACTAGGGGCTACGAGCAGTACTTC	CASGTRGYEQYF
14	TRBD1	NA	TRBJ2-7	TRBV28	TGTGCCAGCAGTCCCCCGGGACAGCTCTACGAGCAGTACTTC	CASSPPGQLYEQYF
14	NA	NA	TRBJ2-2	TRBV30	TGTGCCTGGAGTCCCAATGCGGGCACCGGGGAGCTGTTTTTT	CAWSPNAGTGELFF
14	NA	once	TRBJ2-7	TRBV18	TGTGCCAGCTCACCACTTCAGGGTTCCTACGAGCAGTACTTC	CASSPLQGSYEQYF
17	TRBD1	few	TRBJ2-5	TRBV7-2	TGTGCCAGCAGCCCGCGTAGCTCCGGGACAGGGGTAGAGACCCAGTACTTC	CASSPRSSGTGVETQYF
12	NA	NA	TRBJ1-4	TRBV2	TGTGCCAGCAGTCTCGGGAATGAAAAACTGTTTTTT	CASSLGNEKLFF
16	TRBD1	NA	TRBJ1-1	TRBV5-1	TGCGCCAGCAGCTTGGCTAGCCAGGGGGCGAGGACTGAAGCTTTCTTT	CASSLASQGARTEAFF